A single sample gave rise to the 14 T cell receptor beta chains below, sequenced in a study of regulatory T cells in long-lasting Graves disease. The TCR beta library used iRepertoire HTBI primers with Arm-PCR amplification of CDR3. TCRdb redid the calling of the multiplex PCR reads with MiXCR, one entry per CDR3 protein. The sample consists of about half a million distinct CDR3 sequences, 12% of them appearing once. Time point: newly diagnosed GD, antithyroid drugs for less than 3 months. Researchers made the TCR library from RNA that was extracted from PBMCs. The same data also went into a second study, on T cells in Graves' hyperthyroidism and ophthalmopathy.

Here the sequenced sample was peripheral blood mononuclear cells (PBMCs), taken at new diagnosis, from a patient treated with antithyroid drugs. The receptors were gathered from a woman under 40 with Graves disease.

This clonotype occurred many times. CDR3 nucleotides: TGCGCCAGCAGCTTGGCCAAAGGGACCGGGACTAGCGTCTACAATGAGCAGTTCTTC. It codes for CASSLAKGTGTSVYNEQFF. The genes are TRBV5-1 and TRBJ2-1, with 10 bases aligning to TRBD2. Trimming removed 0 bases from V and 3 bases from J; junction bases left unmatched: 12. CDR1 and CDR2 from the germline V gene are SGHRS and YFSETQ. The CDR3 sequence is 19 residues long.

This chain joins TRBV5-6 and TRBJ2-3; D may be TRBD1 or TRBD2 (5 bases each). Trimming took off 3 bases at V and 0 bases at J, with 11 bases between the two ends. Germline CDR1 reads SGHDT; CDR2 reads YYEEEE. The CDR3 totals 15 residues. CDR3 sequence (DNA): TGTGCCAGCAGCTGGGGGACGATGAGCACAGATACGCAGTATTTT. Its translation is CASSWGTMSTDTQYF. Full variable domain (outside the CDR3, taken from reference TRBV5-6 and TRBJ2-3): DAGVTQSPTHLIKTRGQQVTLRCSPKSGHDTVSWYQQALGQGPQFIFQYYEEEERQRGNFPDRFSGHQFPNYSSELNVNALLLGDSALYLCASSWGTMSTDTQYFGPGTRLTVL.

This clonotype was detected ten times or more. The rearrangement links TRBV28 to TRBJ1-5; D gene unclear. The CDR3 loop spans 15 amino acids. The V gene lost 3 bases and the J gene lost 0 bases, with 9 bases spanning the gap. Germline loops: CDR1 MDHEN, CDR2 SYDVKM. Here the CDR3 reads CASSFTRGSNQPQHF. DNA for the CDR3: TGTGCCAGCAGTTTTACGCGCGGTAGCAATCAGCCCCAGCATTTT.

This chain connects TRBV6-2 or TRBV6-3 to TRBJ1-1; 10 bases match TRBD1. CDR1 and CDR2 from the germline V gene are MNHEY and SVGEGT. The CDR3 has 17 residues. Trimming at V came to 6 bases and at J to 2 bases, leaving 12 bases not matched to a gene. The CDR3 DNA is TGTGCCAGCAGCGACGAGAGACAGGGGGCGAAAAACACTGAAGCTTTCTTT. This sequence encodes CASSDERQGAKNTEAFF.

This chain joins TRBV7-2 and TRBJ2-1, with D possibly being TRBD1 or TRBD2 (6 bases each). The CDR3 sequence is 16 residues long. Per germline, CDR1 SGHTA and CDR2 FQGNSA. V dropped 6 bases and J dropped 1 base, with 16 bases sitting between them. The CDR3 DNA is TGTGCCAGCAGTCCAGCGGGCAGGGGATCCTACAATGAGCAGTTCTTC. Residues: CASSPAGRGSYNEQFF.

This clonotype was detected only a few times. The chain joins TRBV19 to TRBJ2-5, with 8 bases that match TRBD1. J lost 3 bases, V lost 4 bases, and 4 bases had no gene match. Germline V lookup: CDR1 LNHDA, CDR2 SQIVND (reference sequence). This CDR3 comprises 14 residues. CDR3 amino acids: CASSTRQGKETQYF. The CDR3 DNA reads TGTGCCAGTAGTACCCGACAGGGGAAAGAGACCCAGTACTTC.

As concerns this clonotype: Germline is not matched at one junction end, which may reflect a read error. This chain connects TRBV15 to TRBJ2-7; TRBD2 aligns across 7 bases. The CDR3 covers 14 residues. The germline V gene encodes CDR1 LNHNV and CDR2 YYDKDF (reference sequence). The CDR3 DNA reads TGTGCCACCAACAGAAGTTCCCGGGGGGTGGAGCAGTACTTC. It translates to CATNRSSRGVEQYF.

The chain employs TRBV4-1 and TRBJ1-5; D ambiguous. Trimming shortened V by 4 bases and J by 0 bases, and 16 bases separated the two germline ends. CDR3 length: 17 amino acids. In germline, CDR1 is MGHRA, CDR2 YSYEKL. CDR3 sequence: CASSPGRTYNSNQPQHF. CDR3 coding DNA: TGCGCCAGCAGCCCCGGCAGAACATACAATAGCAATCAGCCCCAGCATTTT.

This clonotype was seen ten or more times. This sequence joins TRBV3-1 and TRBJ2-3, with 9 bases matching TRBD2. This CDR3 is 16 amino acids long. The J segment lost 5 bases and the V segment lost 5 bases, leaving 11 bases of the junction unmatched. Germline CDR1 reads LGHDT; CDR2 reads YNNKEL (reference sequence). The CDR3 region has the DNA TGTGCCAGCAGCGATTGGAGAGCGGGAGGCGAAGATACGCAGTATTTT. It is translated as CASSDWRAGGEDTQYF.

This clonotype turned up a few times. The chain employs TRBV3-1 and TRBJ2-2; the match to TRBD2 covers 9 bases. The CDR3 has 18 residues. Trimming at V came to 0 bases and at J to 4 bases, leaving 9 bases not matched to a gene. Per germline, CDR1 LGHDT and CDR2 YNNKEL (reference sequence). The CDR3 DNA reads as TGTGCCAGCAGCCAAGATTCGCGGGAGGGCCGTTTCACCGGGGAGCTGTTTTTT. This gives the protein CASSQDSREGRFTGELFF.

This clonotype was counted a single time. A read error may produce the germline difference seen at one junction end. This chain joins TRBV6-1 and TRBJ2-7, with D unresolved. The CDR3 runs to 11 residues. Germline CDR1 and CDR2: MNHNS and SASEGT. The CDR3 nucleotides read TGTGCCACCTCCCCATCCTCCGAGCAGTACTTC. It encodes CATSPSSEQYF.

At least ten counts were recorded for this clonotype. The rearrangement links TRBV20-1 to TRBJ2-5; D not resolved. V shed 5 bases and J shed 2 bases, with 3 bases lying between them. The CDR3 has 10 amino acids. Germline V gene data show CDR1 as DFQATT and CDR2 as SNEGSKA (reference sequence). CDR3 loop: CSASQETQYF. In DNA form, the CDR3 reads TGCAGTGCTTCTCAAGAGACCCAGTACTTC.

This clonotype was seen many times. The genes are TRBV6-5 and TRBJ1-2; TRBD1 is a possible D gene (6 bases). There are 14 residues in the CDR3. Trimming shortened V by 0 bases and J by 6 bases, and 11 bases separated the two germline ends. Germline CDR1 reads MNHEY; CDR2 reads SVGAGI. CDR3 region: CASSYSGGADGYTF. CDR3 DNA sequence: TGTGCCAGCAGTTACTCGGGGGGGGCCGATGGCTACACCTTC.

This clonotype was seen at least ten times. This chain links TRBV10-3 with TRBJ2-1; 8 bases are shared with TRBD1. The CDR3 is made up of 13 amino acids. CDR1 is ENHRY, CDR2 SYGVKD, per germline. The ends lost 7 bases at V and 4 bases at J; junction bases unmatched: 3. The CDR3 loop is CAITGQGYNEQFF. The CDR3 coding sequence is TGTGCCATCACTGGACAGGGATACAATGAGCAGTTCTTC.